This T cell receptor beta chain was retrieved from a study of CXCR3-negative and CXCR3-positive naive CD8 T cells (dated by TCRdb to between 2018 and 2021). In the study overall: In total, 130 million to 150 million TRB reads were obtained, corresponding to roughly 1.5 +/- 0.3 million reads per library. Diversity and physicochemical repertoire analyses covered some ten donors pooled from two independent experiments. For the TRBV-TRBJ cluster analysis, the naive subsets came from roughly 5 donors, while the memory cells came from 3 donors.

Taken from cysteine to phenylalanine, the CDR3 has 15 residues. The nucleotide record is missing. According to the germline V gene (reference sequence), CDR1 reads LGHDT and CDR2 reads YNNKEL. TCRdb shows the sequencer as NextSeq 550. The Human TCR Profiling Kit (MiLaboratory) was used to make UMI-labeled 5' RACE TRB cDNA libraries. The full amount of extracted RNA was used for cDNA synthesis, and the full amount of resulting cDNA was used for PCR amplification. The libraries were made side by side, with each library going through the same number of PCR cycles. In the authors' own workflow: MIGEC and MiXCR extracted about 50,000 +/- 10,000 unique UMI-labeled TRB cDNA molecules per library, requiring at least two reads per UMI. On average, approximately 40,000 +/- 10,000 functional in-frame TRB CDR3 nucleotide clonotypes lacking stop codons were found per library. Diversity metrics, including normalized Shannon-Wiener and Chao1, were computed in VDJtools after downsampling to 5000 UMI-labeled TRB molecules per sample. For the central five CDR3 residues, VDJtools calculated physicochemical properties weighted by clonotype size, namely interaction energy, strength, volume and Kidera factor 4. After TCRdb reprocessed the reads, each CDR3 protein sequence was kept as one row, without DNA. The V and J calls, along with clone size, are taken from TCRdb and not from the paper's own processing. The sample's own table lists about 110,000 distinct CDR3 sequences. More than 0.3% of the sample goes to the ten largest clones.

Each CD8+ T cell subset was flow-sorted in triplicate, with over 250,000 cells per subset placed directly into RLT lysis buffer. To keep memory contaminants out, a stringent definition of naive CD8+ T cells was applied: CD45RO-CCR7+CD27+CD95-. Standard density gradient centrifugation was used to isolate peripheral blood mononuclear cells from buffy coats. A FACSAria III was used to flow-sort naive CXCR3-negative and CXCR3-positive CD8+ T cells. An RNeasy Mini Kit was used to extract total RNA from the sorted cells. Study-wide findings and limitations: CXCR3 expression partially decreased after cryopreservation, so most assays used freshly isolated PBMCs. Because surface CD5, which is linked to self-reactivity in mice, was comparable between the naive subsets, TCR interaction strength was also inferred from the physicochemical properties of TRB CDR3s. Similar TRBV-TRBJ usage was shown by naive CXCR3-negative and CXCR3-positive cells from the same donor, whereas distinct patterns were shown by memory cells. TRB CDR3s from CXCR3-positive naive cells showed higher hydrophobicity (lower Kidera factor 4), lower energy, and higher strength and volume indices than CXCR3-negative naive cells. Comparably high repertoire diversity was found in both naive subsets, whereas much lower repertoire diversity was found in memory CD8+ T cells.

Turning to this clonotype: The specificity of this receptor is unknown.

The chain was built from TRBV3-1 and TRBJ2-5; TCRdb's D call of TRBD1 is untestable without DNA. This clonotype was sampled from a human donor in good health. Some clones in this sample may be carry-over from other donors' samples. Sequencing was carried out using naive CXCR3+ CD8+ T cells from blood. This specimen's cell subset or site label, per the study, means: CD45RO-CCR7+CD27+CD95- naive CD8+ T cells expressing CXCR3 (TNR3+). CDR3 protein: CASSRPTGGTETQYF.